These T cell receptor beta chains were read from a single sample in a study of T cell changes during pregnancy in multiple sclerosis. Data came from immunoSEQ multiplex PCR; TCRdb stores just in-frame clones and leaves some out. The table has some 69,000 clones, approximately 94% seen once. The sample was peripheral blood, taken in the second trimester of pregnancy. The receptors shown here come from a female donor in good health, enrolled as a control in a pregnancy study. Both conserved end residues are trimmed from each CDR3. The order of the fields is V gene, J gene, CDR3 protein.

TRBV5-4,TRBJ2-2,ASSEEPVPGELF
TRBV7-8,TRBJ2-1,ASSFDRSDEQF
TRBV6-5,TRBJ1-1,ASSSTGNTEAF
TRBV4-3,TRBJ2-3,ASSSLGGPSTDTQY
TRBV5-1,TRBJ2-7,ASSGDRGPYEQY
TRBV6-1,TRBJ2-7,ASSSHRVGTREQY
TRBV30,TRBJ2-1,AWGMRWNEQF
TRBV9,TRBJ2-7,ASLARVTPYEQY
TRBV6-4,TRBJ2-3,ASSPGAVSSDTQY
TRBV11-3,TRBJ2-1,ASSFGGGRSNEQF
TRBV7-6,TRBJ2-7,ASSLVAGGSHEQY
TRBV6-5,TRBJ1-2,ASSLDRVGGYT
TRBV19,TRBJ2-7,ASSEQGVYEQY
TRBV5-6,TRBJ2-3,ASGQGGEDTQY
TRBV5-4,TRBJ1-3,ASSIEDRGENTIY
TRBV4-3,TRBJ2-7,ASSQAYGVDEQY
TRBV9,TRBJ1-1,ASSVGAGIGLNTEAF
TRBV11-3,TRBJ2-2,ASSDSGELF
TRBV4-3,TRBJ2-2,ASSLTPSSTGELF
TRBV29-1,TRBJ1-1,SVEDRVSGVSTEAF
TRBV29-1,TRBJ1-4,SAGGGAEKLF
TRBV18,TRBJ1-2,ASSPTPGVGYGYT
TRBV7-3,TRBJ2-2,ASSLTPGNTGELF
TRBV21-1,TRBJ1-6,ASSRGRGKVKNSPLH
TRBV6-1,TRBJ1-4,ASSETTVEKLF
TRBV4-1,TRBJ1-4,ASSQEGQPGEKLF
TRBV13,TRBJ2-1,ASSFMTSSYNEQF
TRBV4-3,TRBJ1-4,ASSQTQGAREKLF
TRBV19,TRBJ1-5,ASRDSNQPQH
TRBV7-9,TRBJ1-2,ASNPTGMYGYT
TRBV27,TRBJ1-1,ASSLSSVTEAF
TRBV7-7,TRBJ1-1,ASSPYRVPSEAF
TRBV7-2,TRBJ1-4,ASSPGGMNGEKLF
TRBV7-6,TRBJ1-5,ASSQDRGQPQH
TRBV29-1,TRBJ2-7,SVVLASHEQY
TRBV11-2,TRBJ1-5,ASSLLTGDDQPQH
TRBV7-3,TRBJ2-1,ASSWNRYISYNEQF
TRBV5-4,TRBJ2-3,ASSLGSGLTDTQY
TRBV29-1,TRBJ2-1,SVVPGLAILSYNEQF
TRBV6-1,TRBJ2-7,ASSEGIVPLYEQY
TRBV2,TRBJ1-4,ASSLAMSGGTGEKLF
TRBV5-1,TRBJ2-7,ASRAGSSEQY
TRBV6-5,TRBJ1-6,ASSYGIGTGNSPLH
TRBV18,TRBJ2-1,ASSPTGSYNEQF
TRBV11-2,TRBJ2-5,ASSFGGALAWAQY
TRBV6-1,TRBJ1-4,ASRGGGATNEKLF
TRBV6-5,TRBJ2-7,ASSLGRVGYEQY
TRBV6-5,TRBJ2-7,ASSSAPSGGPYEQY
TRBV7-8,TRBJ1-4,ASSEPGQLNEKLF
TRBV6-1,TRBJ2-7,ASSVSADRGEQY
TRBV4-2,TRBJ1-5,ASSQVEGVGQPQH
TRBV7-8,TRBJ1-6,ASSSEGQGYSPLH
TRBV9,TRBJ2-7,ASSVGAGISYEQY
TRBV7-2,TRBJ2-2,ASSPASGGHTGELF
TRBV5-1,TRBJ2-3,ASSLGRGRVDTQY